These 26 T cell receptor beta chains were sequenced from one sample in a study of shared clonotypes between healthy human individuals. The table came from immunoSEQ multiplex PCR; TCRdb's copy has only in-frame clones and leaves some out. The table shows 1 million to 1.3 million clones, with approximately 78% occurring only once. Source material: memory CD4+ T cells from PBMCs. Described subset: CD45RA-negative fraction. The source of these receptors is a young man in good health. Some clones in this sample may be carry-over from other donors' samples.

This clone was picked up many times. Other nucleotide sequences in the sample specify the same CDR3. The CDR3 region is CSVVISSGIQYF. The DNA for the CDR3 is TGCAGCGTTGTTATATCGAGTGGCATTCAGTACTTC. The gene calls are TRBV29-1 and TRBJ2-4; no clear D gene. Germline V gives CDR1 SQVTM, CDR2 ANQGSEA. The CDR3 has 12 amino acids. The V and J ends lost 4 bases and 9 bases respectively, with 13 bases between them.

V gene TRBV18 combines with J gene TRBJ2-1; D gene unclear. Trimming stripped 3 bases from V and 4 bases from J, with 7 bases between. This CDR3 has 13 residues. Per germline, CDR1 KGHSH and CDR2 LQKENI. CDR3 in DNA: TGTGCCAGCTCACCCGATATATACAATGAGCAGTTCTTC. As protein: CASSPDIYNEQFF.

The rearrangement joins TRBV28 to TRBJ2-7; D tentatively fits TRBD1 or TRBD2 (5 bases each). V was cut by 5 bases and J by 3 bases, with 17 bases left in between. Per germline, CDR1 MDHEN and CDR2 SYDVKM. CDR3 length equals 15 residues. The CDR3 region is CASSPSGTAGYEQYF. Written as DNA, the CDR3 is TGTGCCAGCAGTCCCTCTGGGACGGCCGGCTACGAGCAGTACTTC.

The CDR3 coding sequence is TGTGCCAGCAGCTACCCCGGTAGGAGGGTCGCTGAAGCTTTCTTT. Its translation is CASSYPGRRVAEAFF. This chain uses TRBV28 with TRBJ1-1; D unresolved. Germline values: CDR1 MDHEN, CDR2 SYDVKM. V lost 6 bases, J lost 6 bases, and 20 bases lay in between. The length of the CDR3 is 15 residues.

Turning to this clone: This likely reflects a read error, since a far larger clone is one base away. Other DNA sequences within the sample encode an identical CDR3. The chain joins TRBV19 to TRBJ1-5, with unresolved D. The CDR3 has 10 amino acids. CDR1 is LNHDA, CDR2 SQIVND, per germline (reference sequence). As DNA, the CDR3 is TGTGCCCCCAGCAATCAGCCCCAACATTTT. This sequence encodes CAPSNQPQHF.

This rearrangement joins TRBV5-7 to TRBJ2-7; D is possibly TRBD1 (5 bases). TRBV5-7 qualifies as an ORF whose function is uncertain. The CDR3 extends over 15 amino acids. V was shortened by 6 bases and J by 0 bases, with 16 bases between the two germline ends. In DNA, the CDR3 is TGTGCCAGCACCCCTGCCGGACAAAGCTCCTACGAGCAGTACTTC. Its protein product is CASTPAGQSSYEQYF.

The chain employs TRBV5-1 and TRBJ2-2; tentatively, D is TRBD2 (5 bases). The CDR3 has 15 amino acids. V was pared by 4 bases and J by 0 bases, with 10 bases between. Germline CDR1 is SGHRS and CDR2 is YFSETQ. The CDR3 DNA sequence: TGCGCCAGCAGCGGCGGGTCCTCGAACACCGGGGAGCTGTTTTTT. The encoded protein is CASSGGSSNTGELFF.

The chain employs TRBV5-4 and TRBJ2-6; D might be TRBD2 (5 bases). V lost 7 bases and J 0 bases, leaving 17 bases between the germline ends. CDR1 and CDR2 (germline): SGHNT, YYREEE (reference sequence). This CDR3 region has 17 residues. The CDR3 DNA follows: TGTGCCAGCCATCAGGACTCAAGGGCCTCTGGGGCCAACGTCCTGACTTTC. Protein sequence: CASHQDSRASGANVLTF. The full variable domain, completed using reference TRBV5-4 and TRBJ2-6, is ETGVTQSPTHLIKTRGQQVTLRCSSQSGHNTVSWYQQALGQGPQFIFQYYREEENGRGNFPPRFSGLQFPNYSSELNVNALELDDSALYLCASHQDSRASGANVLTFGAGSRLTVL.

The V gene is TRBV30, the J gene TRBJ1-1; D remains ambiguous. Deletions cut 1 base from V and 3 bases from J, with 24 bases between. The CDR3 is 18 residues long. Germline V lookup: CDR1 GTSNPN, CDR2 SVGIG (reference sequence). CDR3 DNA sequence: TGTGCCTGGAGTGCCTCCCAGGTCCGACGGGGATCGGACACTGAAGCTTTCTTT. Its translation: CAWSASQVRRGSDTEAFF.

The chain uses TRBV5-1 and TRBJ2-2; 13 bases are a match to TRBD2. The CDR3 is 16 amino acids. Per germline, CDR1 SGHRS and CDR2 YFSETQ. V gave up 5 bases and J gave up 6 bases; unmatched junction bases: 7. Here the CDR3 DNA reads TGCGCCAGCAGGGAAGGGACTAGCGGGATTTCCGGGGAGCTGTTTTTT. This gives the protein CASREGTSGISGELFF.

The chain has TRBV29-1 and TRBJ1-4; TRBD1 matches 9 bases. This CDR3 has 14 residues. Per germline, CDR1 SQVTM and CDR2 ANQGSEA. V was clipped by 6 bases and J by 7 bases; unmatched bases: 9. CDR3 sequence reads: CSVKKQGAGEKLFF. CDR3 in DNA: TGCAGCGTCAAAAAACAGGGGGCTGGTGAAAAACTGTTTTTT. Complete variable domain (other parts from reference TRBV29-1 and TRBJ1-4): SAVISQKPSRDICQRGTSLTIQCQVDSQVTMMFWYRQQPGQSLTLIATANQGSEATYESGFVIDKFPISRPNLTFSTLTVSNMSPEDSSIYLCSVKKQGAGEKLFFGSGTQLSVL.

The V call is TRBV5-5, the J call TRBJ2-7; D is uncertain. The CDR3 is 12 residues long. Germline assignment: CDR1 SGHKS and CDR2 YYEKEE (reference sequence). Trimming took 4 bases from V and 4 from J, leaving 9 bases between them. The CDR3 DNA sequence: TGTGCCAGCAGCCCTGGTTGGTACGAGCAGTACTTC. Translating gives CASSPGWYEQYF.

The chain combines TRBV9 with TRBJ1-1; TRBD1 aligns across 8 bases. The CDR3 has 13 residues. J lost 7 bases, V lost 3 bases, and 5 bases had no gene match. The germline V gene has CDR1 SGDLS and CDR2 YYNGEE. CDR3 in amino acids: CASSGGQVVEAFF. Here the CDR3 DNA reads TGTGCCAGCAGCGGGGGACAGGTCGTTGAAGCTTTCTTT.

This clone was seen a few times. V and J are TRBV28 and TRBJ1-3; D is unresolved. There are 15 residues in the CDR3. Germline CDR1 reads MDHEN; CDR2 reads SYDVKM. The V gene lost 10 bases and the J gene lost 2 bases, with 18 bases spanning the gap. The CDR3 DNA reads as TGTGCCACAGTCTCACGGACTGGGGCTGGAAACACCATATATTTT. Encoded protein: CATVSRTGAGNTIYF.

This sequence joins TRBV7-9 and TRBJ2-1, with D unclear. Per the germline V gene, CDR1 is SEHNR and CDR2 is FQNEAQ (reference sequence). The V end lost 0 bases, the J end lost 14 bases, and 11 bases lay between the germline ends. The length of the CDR3 is 12 residues. The CDR3 DNA follows: TGTGCCAGCAGCTTAGCCGGCCCCCAGGAGTTCTTC. It encodes CASSLAGPQEFF.

The rearrangement joins TRBV6-1 to TRBJ1-1, with D perhaps TRBD1 (6 bases). V was pared by 9 bases and J by 13 bases, with 27 bases between. Germline loops: CDR1 MNHNS, CDR2 SASEGT. The CDR3 is made up of 14 amino acids. CDR3 residues: CASISPGTHSRLFF. CDR3 DNA: TGTGCCAGTATTTCACCCGGGACACACTCCCGCCTTTTCTTT.

This chain joins TRBV6-6 and TRBJ2-3, with 7 positions matching TRBD2. The CDR3 extends over 13 amino acids. Germline V gives CDR1 MNHNY, CDR2 SVGAGI (reference sequence). J lost 1 base, V lost 7 bases, and 2 bases had no gene match. The CDR3 sequence: CASIRGGTDTQYF. Here the CDR3 DNA reads TGTGCCAGCATCCGGGGGGGCACAGATACGCAGTATTTT.

This rearrangement joins TRBV10-3 to TRBJ2-7; TRBD1 aligns across 11 bases. This CDR3 spans 13 amino acids. Germline V lookup: CDR1 ENHRY, CDR2 SYGVKD. V lost 7 bases to trimming and J lost 6 bases; unmatched junction nucleotides: 5. CDR3: CAITGTGGGEQYF. The CDR3 DNA follows: TGTGCCATCACCGGGACAGGGGGAGGCGAGCAGTACTTC.

The genes are TRBV2 and TRBJ2-7, with D possibly matching TRBD1 (5 bases). Trimming took 7 bases from V and 3 from J, leaving 16 bases between them. Germline values: CDR1 SNHLY, CDR2 FYNNEI. The CDR3 is made up of 14 amino acids. CDR3 loop: CASKPDTKYYEQYF. The CDR3 DNA is TGTGCCAGCAAACCGGACACAAAATACTACGAGCAGTACTTC.

This chain links TRBV9 with TRBJ1-2; TRBD1 agrees at 10 bases. After removal of 4 bases from V and 3 bases from J, the junction contained 6 bases not matched to a gene. From germline, CDR1 is SGDLS and CDR2 YYNGEE. CDR3 size: 15 residues. CDR3 residues: CASSRGGTGDYGYTF. CDR3 bases: TGTGCCAGCAGCCGCGGGGGGACAGGGGACTATGGCTACACCTTC. The whole variable domain, filled in from reference TRBV9 and TRBJ1-2, reads DSGVTQTPKHLITATGQRVTLRCSPRSGDLSVYWYQQSLDQGLQFLIQYYNGEERAKGNILERFSAQQFPDLHSELNLSSLELGDSALYFCASSRGGTGDYGYTFGSGTRLTVV.

This chain connects TRBV2 to TRBJ1-2; tentative D call: TRBD1 (5 bases). V was trimmed by 7 bases and J by 1 base, leaving 10 bases between them. CDR1 and CDR2 (germline): SNHLY, FYNNEI. The CDR3 length is 13 residues. CDR3 nucleotide sequence: TGTGCCAGCACTTCGGGACTTAACTATGGCTACACCTTC. As protein: CASTSGLNYGYTF.

This rearrangement joins TRBV5-1 to TRBJ2-3; 7 nucleotides align to TRBD1. CDR3 length: 15 residues. With 5 bases clipped from V and 4 bases from J, the junction kept 10 bases outside the gene matches. From germline, CDR1 is SGHRS and CDR2 YFSETQ. CDR3 amino acids: CASSLPGGNADTQYF. DNA for the CDR3: TGCGCCAGCAGTCTTCCAGGGGGAAATGCAGATACGCAGTATTTT.

The sample holds one count of this clone. CDR3: CASSWLAGVRNEQFF. DNA for the CDR3: TGTGCCAGCAGCTGGCTAGCGGGAGTTAGGAATGAGCAGTTCTTC. The chain carries TRBV7-9 and TRBJ2-1; 10 bases line up with TRBD2. Germline CDR1 and CDR2: SEHNR and FQNEAQ (reference sequence). The CDR3 spans 15 residues. The V and J ends lost 4 bases and 7 bases, in that order; junction bases with no gene match: 7.

The chain joins TRBV7-9 to TRBJ2-2; D is unclear. The V gene's germline CDR1 is SEHNR and CDR2 FQNEAQ (reference sequence). The CDR3 extends over 10 amino acids. Trimming stripped 4 bases from V and 9 bases from J, with 3 bases between. The CDR3 spells CASSSRELFF. DNA for the CDR3: TGTGCCAGCAGCTCAAGGGAGCTGTTTTTT.

The chain has TRBV7-8 and TRBJ2-1, with D unclear. Looked up from germline, CDR1 is SGHVS and CDR2 is FQNEAQ. CDR3 length equals 12 residues. Trimming pared 5 bases from V and 8 bases from J, leaving 10 bases between. CDR3 coding DNA: TGTGCCAGCAGCCCCCATACGGATGAGCAGTTCTTC. Amino acids: CASSPHTDEQFF.

The chain has TRBV15 and TRBJ2-3; D gene unclear. The length of the CDR3 is 17 residues. Trimming stripped 1 base from V and 2 bases from J, with 16 bases between. The V gene's germline CDR1 is LNHNV and CDR2 YYDKDF (reference sequence). CDR3 amino acids: CATSRAPDVGVTDTQYF. CDR3 bases: TGTGCCACCAGCAGAGCTCCAGATGTCGGAGTCACAGATACGCAGTATTTT.